A selection of T cell receptor beta chains follows, all from one sample in a study of blood T cell repertoires in COVID-19. Some clones are missing from TCRdb's copy, which holds only in-frame ones; the method was immunoSEQ multiplex PCR. The repertoire holds approximately 97,000 clones, with just under 85% as singletons. The specimen sequenced was peripheral blood. The receptors stem from a man aged 35-49 years with active or convalescent COVID-19. Each CDR3 is given with its conserved first and last residue. D genes are given only for firm matches. Rows may omit the clone size; those that give it use once, few, many or a size class.

v_gene	d_gene	abundance	j_gene	CDR3aa	CDR3nt
TRBV7-2	TRBD2	-	TRBJ2-3	CASSSQRGGLDTQYF	TGTGCCAGCAGCTCTCAGCGGGGGGGCCTGGATACGCAGTATTTT
TRBV2	TRBD1	-	TRBJ2-7	CASSETGVTYEQYF	TGTGCCAGCAGTGAGACAGGGGTGACCTACGAGCAGTACTTC
TRBV6-5	-	-	TRBJ1-1	CASSQANTEAFF	TGTGCCAGCAGCCAGGCAAACACTGAAGCTTTCTTT
TRBV6-5	-	-	TRBJ2-1	CASSYRTVSSYNEQFF	TGTGCCAGCAGTTACCGGACAGTTAGCTCCTACAATGAGCAGTTCTTC
TRBV4-2	TRBD2	-	TRBJ2-7	CASSPSGGYYEQYF	TGTGCCAGCAGCCCTAGCGGGGGGTACTACGAGCAGTACTTC
TRBV4-2	TRBD1	few	TRBJ1-2	CASSQDLKTGQIYGYTF	TGTGCCAGCAGCCAAGATCTCAAGACAGGGCAGATCTATGGCTACACCTTC
TRBV5-4	-	-	TRBJ1-2	CASSKDGNYGYTF	TGTGCCAGCAGCAAAGACGGGAACTATGGCTACACCTTC
TRBV25-1	-	-	TRBJ1-5	CASSRRDQPQHF	TGTGCCAGCAGTCGCAGGGATCAGCCCCAGCATTTT
TRBV6-5	TRBD1	-	TRBJ1-6	CASSYSRGQGASPLHF	TGTGCCAGCAGTTACTCGAGAGGACAGGGAGCTTCACCCCTCCACTTT
TRBV18	-	-	TRBJ2-5	CASSPIRSGQETQYF	TGTGCCAGCTCACCAATCAGGTCAGGGCAAGAGACCCAGTACTTC
TRBV5-1	TRBD2	-	TRBJ2-3	CASSQTGTSGADTQYF	TGCGCCAGCAGTCAGACCGGGACTAGCGGGGCAGATACGCAGTATTTT
TRBV18	-	-	TRBJ1-1	CASSPDSMNTEAFF	TGTGCCAGCTCACCGGACAGCATGAACACTGAAGCTTTCTTT
TRBV10-3	-	-	TRBJ1-2	CAITRGGTNYGYTF	TGTGCCATCACCCGGGGAGGGACTAACTATGGCTACACCTTC
TRBV19	-	-	TRBJ2-3	CASSSDAGTPSGTDTQYF	TGTGCCAGTAGTAGCGACGCCGGGACACCCTCGGGCACAGATACGCAGTATTTT
TRBV7-9	-	-	TRBJ1-1	CASSLEGEGSEAFF	TGTGCCAGCAGCTTAGAAGGGGAGGGGTCTGAAGCTTTCTTT
TRBV5-1	TRBD2	-	TRBJ2-7	CASSLASGSPNEQYF	TGCGCCAGCAGCTTGGCTAGCGGGTCCCCCAACGAGCAGTACTTC
TRBV30	TRBD1	-	TRBJ1-5	CAWSAGGGSNQPQHF	TGTGCCTGGAGTGCAGGGGGTGGTAGCAATCAGCCCCAGCATTTT
TRBV19	TRBD1	-	TRBJ1-3	CASSATGAGNTIYF	TGTGCCAGTAGTGCCACAGGGGCTGGAAACACCATATATTTT
TRBV27	-	-	TRBJ2-7	CASSLSRGAEQYF	TGTGCCAGCAGTTTAAGTCGGGGAGCCGAGCAGTACTTC
TRBV18	-	-	TRBJ1-2	CASSPHRVYGYTF	TGTGCCAGCTCACCCCACCGGGTGTATGGCTACACCTTC
TRBV7-2	-	-	TRBJ2-5	CASSPTSLQETQYF	TGTGCCAGCAGCCCAACTAGTCTTCAGGAGACCCAGTACTTC
TRBV5-1	TRBD2	-	TRBJ2-5	CASSLGLAGGQETQYF	TGCGCCAGCAGCTTGGGTTTAGCGGGGGGGCAAGAGACCCAGTACTTC
TRBV4-1	-	-	TRBJ1-4	CASSRSGVTNEKLFF	TGCGCCAGCAGCCGTTCGGGGGTAACTAATGAAAAACTGTTTTTT
TRBV10-3	TRBD2	once	TRBJ2-2	CASGLAGNTGELFF	TGTGCCTCCGGACTAGCGGGTAACACCGGGGAGCTGTTTTTT
TRBV2	-	-	TRBJ1-2	CASKQGGGYGYTF	TGTGCCAGCAAACAGGGCGGGGGCTATGGCTACACCTTC
TRBV11-1	-	few	TRBJ1-3	CASTGDSGNTIYF	TGTGCCAGCACCGGGGACTCTGGAAACACCATATATTTT
TRBV6-5	TRBD1	-	TRBJ1-4	CASRSAQGIFEKLFF	TGTGCCAGCAGGTCCGCACAGGGGATATTTGAAAAACTGTTTTTT
TRBV6-5	-	-	TRBJ1-6	CASSYSEDNSPLHF	TGTGCCAGCAGTTATAGTGAGGATAATTCACCCCTCCACTTT
TRBV30	-	-	TRBJ1-1	CGGSALTAEAFF	TGTGGAGGGTCGGCCCTGACGGCTGAAGCTTTCTTT
TRBV5-5	TRBD1	-	TRBJ1-6	CASTRDREVLHF	TGTGCCAGCACCCGGGACAGGGAAGTCCTCCACTTT
TRBV6-5	TRBD2	once	TRBJ2-1	CASSYSGVGGNEQFF	TGTGCCAGCAGTTACTCGGGCGTGGGAGGGAATGAGCAGTTCTTC